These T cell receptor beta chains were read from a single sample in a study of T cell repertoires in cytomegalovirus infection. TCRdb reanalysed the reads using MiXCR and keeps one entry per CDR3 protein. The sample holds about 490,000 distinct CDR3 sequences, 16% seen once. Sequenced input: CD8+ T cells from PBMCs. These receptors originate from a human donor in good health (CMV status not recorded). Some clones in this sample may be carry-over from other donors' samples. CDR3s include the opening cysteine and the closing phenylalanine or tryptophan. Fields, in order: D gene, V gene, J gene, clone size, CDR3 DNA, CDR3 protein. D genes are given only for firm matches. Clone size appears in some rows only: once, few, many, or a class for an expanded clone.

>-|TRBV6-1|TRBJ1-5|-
TGTGCCAGCAGTGGGGTTATGGGGGCGCGCAATCAGCCCCAGCATTTT
CASSGVMGARNQPQHF
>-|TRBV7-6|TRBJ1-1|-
TGTGCCAGCAGCATCGGGACGGCCGGCAATACTGAAGCTTTCTTT
CASSIGTAGNTEAFF
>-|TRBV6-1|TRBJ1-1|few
TGTGCCACCGGGAGGGCGAACACTGAAGCTTTCTTT
CATGRANTEAFF
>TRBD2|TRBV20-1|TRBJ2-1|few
TGCAGTGCCCACCCCCGGGAGGACTCCTACAATGAGCAGTTCTTC
CSAHPREDSYNEQFF
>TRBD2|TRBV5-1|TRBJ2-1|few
TGCGCCAGCAGCTTGACTAGCGGGGGGACCTGGTCCTACAATGAGCAGTTCTTC
CASSLTSGGTWSYNEQFF
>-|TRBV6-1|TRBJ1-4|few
TGTGCCAGCAGTGGAGGGTGGGATGAAAAACTGTTTTTT
CASSGGWDEKLFF
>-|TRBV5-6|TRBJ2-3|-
TGTGCCAGCAGCTTGGGACAGCTCACAGATACGCAGTATTTT
CASSLGQLTDTQYF
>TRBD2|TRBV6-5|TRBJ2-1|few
TGTGCCAGCAGTCCGGGACTAGGTCGGGCTGAGCAGTTCTTC
CASSPGLGRAEQFF
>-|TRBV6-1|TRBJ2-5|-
TGTGCCAGCAGTGAACTGTGGGAGACCCAGTACTTC
CASSELWETQYF
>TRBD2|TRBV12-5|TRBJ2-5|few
TGTGCTAGTGGTTTATTTAGCGGGGGGGTGTCAGAGACCCAGTACTTC
CASGLFSGGVSETQYF
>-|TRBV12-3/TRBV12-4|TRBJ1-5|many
TGTGCCAGCAGTTCTGACGGGGGCATGGATCAGCCCCAGCATTTT
CASSSDGGMDQPQHF
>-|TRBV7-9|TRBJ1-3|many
TGTGCCAGCAGCCCCCCACAGGGAGCAGGAAACACCATATATTTT
CASSPPQGAGNTIYF
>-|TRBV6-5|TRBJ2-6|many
TGTGCCAGCAGTCCCGCGGCAGGGAGCCTTGGGGCCAACGTCCTGACTTTC
CASSPAAGSLGANVLTF
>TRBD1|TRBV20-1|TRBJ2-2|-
TGCAGTGCTAACCGAAACGTCCGGGACAGGGTATCCGGGGAGCTGTTTTTT
CSANRNVRDRVSGELFF
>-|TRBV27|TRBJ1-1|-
TGTGCCAGCAGTTCCTCCGGGGCGGGGAACACTGAAGCTTTCTTT
CASSSSGAGNTEAFF
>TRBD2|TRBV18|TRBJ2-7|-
TGTGCCAGCTCAACTCAGCAAGGCGAGCGGGGATCCTACGAGCAGTACTTC
CASSTQQGERGSYEQYF
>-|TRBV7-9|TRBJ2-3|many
TGTGCCAGCAGCTTAAGAGGACAGTTCACAGATACGCAGTATTTT
CASSLRGQFTDTQYF
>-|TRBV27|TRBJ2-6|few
TGTGCCAGCAGTTTCGGACGGTTCTCTGGGGCCAACGTCCTGACTTTC
CASSFGRFSGANVLTF
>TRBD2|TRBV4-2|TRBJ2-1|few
TGTGCCAGCAGCCAACGATTCCTCCTAGCGGGGCTAAACAATGAGCAGTTCTTC
CASSQRFLLAGLNNEQFF
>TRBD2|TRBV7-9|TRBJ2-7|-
TGTGCCAGCAGCTCCCCGGGGGGACTAGCTGGCTACGAGCAGTACTTC
CASSSPGGLAGYEQYF
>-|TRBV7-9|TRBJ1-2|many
TGTGCCAGCAGCCAGAACCCTAGGTATGGCTACACCTTC
CASSQNPRYGYTF
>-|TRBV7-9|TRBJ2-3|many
TGTGCCAGCAGCTTACCAGCTGAAGATACGCAGTATTTT
CASSLPAEDTQYF
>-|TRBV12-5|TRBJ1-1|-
TGTGCTAGTGCCCACGGGGAAGCTTTCTTT
CASAHGEAFF
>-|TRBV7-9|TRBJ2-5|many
TGTGCCAGCAGCTGGACAGAGAGGGAACATGCAGAGACCCAGTACTTC
CASSWTEREHAETQYF
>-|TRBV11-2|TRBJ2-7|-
TGTGCCAGCAGCCGGACACTGGGCGACGAGCAGTACTTC
CASSRTLGDEQYF
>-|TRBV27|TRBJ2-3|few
TGTGCCAGCAGTTTAATAAGGGCCAAAAGCACAGATACGCAGTATTTT
CASSLIRAKSTDTQYF
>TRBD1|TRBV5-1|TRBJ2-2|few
TGCGCCAGCAGCTTCCCTTCGGGACAGGGGGCCTATCAAGTTCCCGGGGAGCTGTTTTTT
CASSFPSGQGAYQVPGELFF
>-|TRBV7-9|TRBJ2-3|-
TGTGCCAGCAGCCAAAGACCCGGGCAAGCGGATACGCAGTATTTT
CASSQRPGQADTQYF
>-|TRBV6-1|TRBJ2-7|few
TGTGCCATCAAGTTGGGGGTCGAGCAGTACTTC
CAIKLGVEQYF
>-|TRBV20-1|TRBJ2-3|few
TGCAGTGCTAGAGATCCGGGATACACAGATACGCAGTATTTT
CSARDPGYTDTQYF
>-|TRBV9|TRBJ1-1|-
TGTGCCAGCAGCGTAGTCACGGGGGGGCTGATGAACACTGAAGCTTTCTTT
CASSVVTGGLMNTEAFF
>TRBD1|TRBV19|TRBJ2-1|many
TGTGCCAGTACCCCTCAGGGGGTCCAAGGGGGCAATGAGCAGTTCTTC
CASTPQGVQGGNEQFF
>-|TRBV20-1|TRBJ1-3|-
TGCAGTGCTAGGTTACGCTCTGGAAACACCATATATTTT
CSARLRSGNTIYF
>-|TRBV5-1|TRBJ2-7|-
TGCGCCAGCAGCTTGAGGATGGGCGAGCAGTACTTC
CASSLRMGEQYF
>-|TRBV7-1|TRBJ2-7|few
TGTGCCAGCAGCCCCCGGGGAACAGGGACGCGGGAGCAGTACTTC
CASSPRGTGTREQYF
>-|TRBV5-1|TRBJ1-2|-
TGCGCCAGCAGGAGCGGGGACGGCTACACCTTC
CASRSGDGYTF
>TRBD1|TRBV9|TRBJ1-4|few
TGTGCCAGCGGAGGGGGCACTAATGAAAAACTGTTTTTT
CASGGGTNEKLFF
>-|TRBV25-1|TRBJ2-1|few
TGTGCCAGCAGTGAATGGCAGTCACGGAGCTCCTACAATGAGCAGTTCTTC
CASSEWQSRSSYNEQFF
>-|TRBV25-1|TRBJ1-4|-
TGTGCCAGCAGTGAATCTGAAAAACTGTTTTTT
CASSESEKLFF
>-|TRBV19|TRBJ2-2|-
TGTGCCAGTAGTTCGGCTAGGGGGACCATCGGGGAGCTGTTTTTT
CASSSARGTIGELFF
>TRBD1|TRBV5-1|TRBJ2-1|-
TGCGCCAGCACTAGCCCACCCCGGACAGGCTCCTACAATGAGCAGTTCTTC
CASTSPPRTGSYNEQFF
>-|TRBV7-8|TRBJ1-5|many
TGTGCCAGCGGACGGGGGGGGGGTAGTCAGCCCCAGCATTTT
CASGRGGGSQPQHF
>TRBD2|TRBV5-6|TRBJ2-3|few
TGTGCCAGCAGCTTGGAGGGGAGCGGGAGGGGGGATACGCAGTATTTT
CASSLEGSGRGDTQYF
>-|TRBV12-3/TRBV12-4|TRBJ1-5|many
TGTGCCAGCAGTTTGGGGGGAGGTGGGCGGCCCCAGCATTTT
CASSLGGGGRPQHF
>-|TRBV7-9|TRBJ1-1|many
TGTGCCAGCCACGACACTGAAGCTTTCTTT
CASHDTEAFF
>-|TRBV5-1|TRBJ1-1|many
TGCGCCAGCAGCTTATCTACCCGTAAGATGAACACTGAAGCTTTCTTT
CASSLSTRKMNTEAFF
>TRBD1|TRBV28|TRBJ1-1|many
TGTGCCAGCAGTTTCAGGCACAGGGGGATGAACACTGAAGCTTTCTTT
CASSFRHRGMNTEAFF
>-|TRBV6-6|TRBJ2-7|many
TGTGCCAGCGTTGGGGAGCGGGCCTCCTACGAGCAGTACTTC
CASVGERASYEQYF